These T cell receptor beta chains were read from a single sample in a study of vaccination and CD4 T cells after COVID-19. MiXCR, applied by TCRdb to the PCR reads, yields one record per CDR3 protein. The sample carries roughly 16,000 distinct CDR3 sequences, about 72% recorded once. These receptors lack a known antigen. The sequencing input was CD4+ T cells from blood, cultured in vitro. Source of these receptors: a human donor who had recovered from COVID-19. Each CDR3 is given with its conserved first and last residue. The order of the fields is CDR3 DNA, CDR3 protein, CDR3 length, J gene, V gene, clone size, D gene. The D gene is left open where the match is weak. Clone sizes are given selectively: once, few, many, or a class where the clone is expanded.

cdr3_nt: TGTGCCAGTAGTGGGGCGGGAGTCTTGACAGATACGCAGTATTTT
cdr3_aa: CASSGAGVLTDTQYF
cdr3_length: 15
j_call: TRBJ2-3
v_call: TRBV19
clone_size: .
d_call: TRBD2

cdr3_nt: TGCAGTGCTAGCCCAGATAGCAATCAGCCCCAGCATTTT
cdr3_aa: CSASPDSNQPQHF
cdr3_length: 13
j_call: TRBJ1-5
v_call: TRBV20-1
clone_size: .
d_call: .

cdr3_nt: TGTGCCAGCAGCCCTTACGACAGGGGGGTAGAAGCTTTCTTT
cdr3_aa: CASSPYDRGVEAFF
cdr3_length: 14
j_call: TRBJ1-1
v_call: TRBV7-9
clone_size: .
d_call: TRBD1

cdr3_nt: TGTGCCAGCAGTGAAGGCGGGAGCGGCACAGATACGCAGTATTTT
cdr3_aa: CASSEGGSGTDTQYF
cdr3_length: 15
j_call: TRBJ2-3
v_call: TRBV6-4
clone_size: medium-sized
d_call: TRBD2

cdr3_nt: TGTGCCAGCAGTCCTGAATCTGGAAACACCATATATTTT
cdr3_aa: CASSPESGNTIYF
cdr3_length: 13
j_call: TRBJ1-3
v_call: TRBV6-1
clone_size: .
d_call: .

cdr3_nt: TGTGCCAGCGCCCTAGCGGGAGGTTTTCCCGGGGAGCTGTTTTTT
cdr3_aa: CASALAGGFPGELFF
cdr3_length: 15
j_call: TRBJ2-2
v_call: TRBV27
clone_size: few
d_call: TRBD2

cdr3_nt: TGTGCCAGCAGCTTGGCCCCCGACGCCCAAGTTACTAACTATGGCTACACCTTC
cdr3_aa: CASSLAPDAQVTNYGYTF
cdr3_length: 18
j_call: TRBJ1-2
v_call: TRBV5-4
clone_size: .
d_call: .

cdr3_nt: TGCAGTGCTAGAAAAGGGGACGGAAACACCATATATTTT
cdr3_aa: CSARKGDGNTIYF
cdr3_length: 13
j_call: TRBJ1-3
v_call: TRBV20-1
clone_size: few
d_call: .

cdr3_nt: TGCAGTGCAGGGGGAGGAGCTGATACGCAGTATTTT
cdr3_aa: CSAGGGADTQYF
cdr3_length: 12
j_call: TRBJ2-3
v_call: TRBV20-1
clone_size: .
d_call: .

cdr3_nt: TGTGCCAGCAGGGTGATTCACTCCTACGAGCAGTACTTC
cdr3_aa: CASRVIHSYEQYF
cdr3_length: 13
j_call: TRBJ2-7
v_call: TRBV28
clone_size: few
d_call: .

cdr3_nt: TGTGCCAGCAGCCCCCGGGTGGGGGCGGAGACCCAGTACTTC
cdr3_aa: CASSPRVGAETQYF
cdr3_length: 14
j_call: TRBJ2-5
v_call: TRBV6-2/TRBV6-3
clone_size: few
d_call: .

cdr3_nt: TGCAGTGCCCTACAGGCGGGCGGGAACAATCAGCCCCAGCATTTT
cdr3_aa: CSALQAGGNNQPQHF
cdr3_length: 15
j_call: TRBJ1-5
v_call: TRBV20-1
clone_size: .
d_call: .

cdr3_nt: TGTGCCAGCAGTCCCCGCGACGGTAGCTCCTATAATTCACCCCTCCACTTT
cdr3_aa: CASSPRDGSSYNSPLHF
cdr3_length: 17
j_call: TRBJ1-6
v_call: TRBV6-1
clone_size: .
d_call: .

cdr3_nt: TGTGCCAGCATGGGGACCCAGTACTTC
cdr3_aa: CASMGTQYF
cdr3_length: 9
j_call: TRBJ2-5
v_call: TRBV7-3
clone_size: .
d_call: .

cdr3_nt: TGTGCCAGCAGCCGACAGACGCCCCGTTACGAGCAGTACTTC
cdr3_aa: CASSRQTPRYEQYF
cdr3_length: 14
j_call: TRBJ2-7
v_call: TRBV7-8
clone_size: .
d_call: .

cdr3_nt: TGTGCCAGCAGCCAAAACTCCAGACTAGCGGGCCAACAAGAGACCCAGTACTTC
cdr3_aa: CASSQNSRLAGQQETQYF
cdr3_length: 18
j_call: TRBJ2-5
v_call: TRBV7-2
clone_size: once
d_call: TRBD2

cdr3_nt: TGCAGTGCTAGCAGGTTACGCTCTGGAAACACCATATATTTT
cdr3_aa: CSASRLRSGNTIYF
cdr3_length: 14
j_call: TRBJ1-3
v_call: TRBV20-1
clone_size: .
d_call: .

cdr3_nt: TGTGCCAGCAGCTTAGATGGCCTAGCGGGACTCACAGATACGCAGTATTTT
cdr3_aa: CASSLDGLAGLTDTQYF
cdr3_length: 17
j_call: TRBJ2-3
v_call: TRBV11-2
clone_size: once
d_call: TRBD2

cdr3_nt: TGCAGTGCTAAGGGGGGCTATGGCTACACCTTC
cdr3_aa: CSAKGGYGYTF
cdr3_length: 11
j_call: TRBJ1-2
v_call: TRBV20-1
clone_size: .
d_call: .

cdr3_nt: TGTGCCAGCAGTTACGTCGCGGGTAACTATGGCTACACCTTC
cdr3_aa: CASSYVAGNYGYTF
cdr3_length: 14
j_call: TRBJ1-2
v_call: TRBV6-5
clone_size: .
d_call: .

cdr3_nt: TGTGCCAGCAGCAGCCACAAAGGGTTCACTGAAGCTTTCTTT
cdr3_aa: CASSSHKGFTEAFF
cdr3_length: 14
j_call: TRBJ1-1
v_call: TRBV7-2
clone_size: .
d_call: .

cdr3_nt: TGCAGTGCTAGGGGATGGGGGGAATATAATTCACCCCTCCACTTT
cdr3_aa: CSARGWGEYNSPLHF
cdr3_length: 15
j_call: TRBJ1-6
v_call: TRBV20-1
clone_size: few
d_call: .

cdr3_nt: TGTGCCAGTAGTATTGCACGGACCAGTGTGGAAAAACTGTTTTTT
cdr3_aa: CASSIARTSVEKLFF
cdr3_length: 15
j_call: TRBJ1-4
v_call: TRBV19
clone_size: once
d_call: .

cdr3_nt: TGTGCCAGCAGCTCCACAGGGAGGGGGGTTCGCCAAGAGACCCAGTACTTC
cdr3_aa: CASSSTGRGVRQETQYF
cdr3_length: 17
j_call: TRBJ2-5
v_call: TRBV7-2
clone_size: .
d_call: .

cdr3_nt: TGTGCCAGCTCACCACTACCCACTAGGCAAGAGACCCAGTACTTC
cdr3_aa: CASSPLPTRQETQYF
cdr3_length: 15
j_call: TRBJ2-5
v_call: TRBV18
clone_size: once
d_call: .

cdr3_nt: TGTGCCAGCAGGGACCGATTGACCGGGACAGGGGGCTACTACACCTTC
cdr3_aa: CASRDRLTGTGGYYTF
cdr3_length: 16
j_call: TRBJ1-2
v_call: TRBV6-1
clone_size: .
d_call: TRBD1

cdr3_nt: TGTGCCAGCAGTCCCGGGACTAGCGGGGGTTTGTACGAGCAGTACTTC
cdr3_aa: CASSPGTSGGLYEQYF
cdr3_length: 16
j_call: TRBJ2-7
v_call: TRBV6-4
clone_size: .
d_call: TRBD2

cdr3_nt: TGCAGTGCTGACGTGGGGAGGGGGCCTTATGGCTACACCTTC
cdr3_aa: CSADVGRGPYGYTF
cdr3_length: 14
j_call: TRBJ1-2
v_call: TRBV20-1
clone_size: .
d_call: TRBD1

cdr3_nt: TGTGCCAGCAGCGTTTACAGGGTGGCGAACACCGGGGAGCTGTTTTTT
cdr3_aa: CASSVYRVANTGELFF
cdr3_length: 16
j_call: TRBJ2-2
v_call: TRBV7-2
clone_size: .
d_call: .

cdr3_nt: TGCAGTGCTACCTTCCGGACAGGGTATCCCTATAATTCACCCCTCCACTTT
cdr3_aa: CSATFRTGYPYNSPLHF
cdr3_length: 17
j_call: TRBJ1-6
v_call: TRBV20-1
clone_size: .
d_call: TRBD1

cdr3_nt: TGTGCCAGCACGGGGGACTCCAATCAGCCCCAGCATTTT
cdr3_aa: CASTGDSNQPQHF
cdr3_length: 13
j_call: TRBJ1-5
v_call: TRBV6-1
clone_size: .
d_call: .

cdr3_nt: TGTGCCAGCAGCTTACTGCGAGGACAGGGCGAAGGCTACACCTTC
cdr3_aa: CASSLLRGQGEGYTF
cdr3_length: 15
j_call: TRBJ1-2
v_call: TRBV7-8
clone_size: .
d_call: TRBD1

cdr3_nt: TGTGCCAGCAGCCCTAGGACAGGGGTTTCCGGGGAGCTGTTTTTT
cdr3_aa: CASSPRTGVSGELFF
cdr3_length: 15
j_call: TRBJ2-2
v_call: TRBV7-3
clone_size: .
d_call: TRBD1

cdr3_nt: TGCAGTGCTAGGCCACTAGCGGGAGGGCCGGGCACCGGGGAGCTGTTTTTT
cdr3_aa: CSARPLAGGPGTGELFF
cdr3_length: 17
j_call: TRBJ2-2
v_call: TRBV20-1
clone_size: once
d_call: TRBD2

cdr3_nt: TGTGCCAGCAGCACACAGGGCTACGAGCAGTACTTC
cdr3_aa: CASSTQGYEQYF
cdr3_length: 12
j_call: TRBJ2-7
v_call: TRBV14
clone_size: .
d_call: .

cdr3_nt: TGTGCCAGCAGCGCGGTAGCGGGAAGCACAGATACGCAGTATTTT
cdr3_aa: CASSAVAGSTDTQYF
cdr3_length: 15
j_call: TRBJ2-3
v_call: TRBV9
clone_size: once
d_call: TRBD2

cdr3_nt: TGTGCCAGCAGCTCGCCAGTGGGGAATACGCAGTATTTT
cdr3_aa: CASSSPVGNTQYF
cdr3_length: 13
j_call: TRBJ2-3
v_call: TRBV11-2
clone_size: .
d_call: .

cdr3_nt: TGTGCCACCAGCAGAGGAGGGGAGACCCAGTACTTC
cdr3_aa: CATSRGGETQYF
cdr3_length: 12
j_call: TRBJ2-5
v_call: TRBV15
clone_size: few
d_call: .

cdr3_nt: TGTGCCAGCACCCCTAGGCCCCCGGGACTAGTCCAAGAGACCCAGTACTTC
cdr3_aa: CASTPRPPGLVQETQYF
cdr3_length: 17
j_call: TRBJ2-5
v_call: TRBV11-2
clone_size: .
d_call: TRBD2

cdr3_nt: TGTGCCAGACCGCCGGACAGAAAGATCTATGGCTACACCTTC
cdr3_aa: CARPPDRKIYGYTF
cdr3_length: 14
j_call: TRBJ1-2
v_call: TRBV2
clone_size: .
d_call: .

cdr3_nt: TGTGCCAGCGGACCGGGTTCGGCGTACTTC
cdr3_aa: CASGPGSAYF
cdr3_length: 10
j_call: TRBJ2-7
v_call: TRBV6-1
clone_size: .
d_call: .

cdr3_nt: TGTGCCACCAGCAGAGTGGGATCCAGCCTGAACTATGGCTACACCTTC
cdr3_aa: CATSRVGSSLNYGYTF
cdr3_length: 16
j_call: TRBJ1-2
v_call: TRBV15
clone_size: few
d_call: .

cdr3_nt: TGTGCCAGTCGGGACAGGGCCAATCAGCCCCAGCATTTT
cdr3_aa: CASRDRANQPQHF
cdr3_length: 13
j_call: TRBJ1-5
v_call: TRBV19
clone_size: .
d_call: TRBD1

cdr3_nt: TGTGCCAGCAGCCCCCAGGGACCAGTGAACACTGAAGCTTTCTTT
cdr3_aa: CASSPQGPVNTEAFF
cdr3_length: 15
j_call: TRBJ1-1
v_call: TRBV7-2
clone_size: .
d_call: .

cdr3_nt: TGTGCCAGCAGCTTAGTAGGGGGCGCTTTGAACACTGAAGCTTTCTTT
cdr3_aa: CASSLVGGALNTEAFF
cdr3_length: 16
j_call: TRBJ1-1
v_call: TRBV7-2
clone_size: .
d_call: TRBD1

cdr3_nt: TGCAGTGCTAGTCCACCCGGTAGATCCTATAATTCACCCCTCCACTTT
cdr3_aa: CSASPPGRSYNSPLHF
cdr3_length: 16
j_call: TRBJ1-6
v_call: TRBV20-1
clone_size: .
d_call: .

cdr3_nt: TGCAGTGCTAGAAAACAACTAGCGGGAGTAGCAGATACGCAGTATTTT
cdr3_aa: CSARKQLAGVADTQYF
cdr3_length: 16
j_call: TRBJ2-3
v_call: TRBV20-1
clone_size: .
d_call: TRBD2

cdr3_nt: TGTGCCACCAGCAGAGATCGACTAGCGGGAGAGGCCGGGGAGCTGTTTTTT
cdr3_aa: CATSRDRLAGEAGELFF
cdr3_length: 17
j_call: TRBJ2-2
v_call: TRBV15
clone_size: .
d_call: TRBD2

cdr3_nt: TGTGCCAACCGATACAGGGGGAACACTGAAGCTTTCTTT
cdr3_aa: CANRYRGNTEAFF
cdr3_length: 13
j_call: TRBJ1-1
v_call: TRBV6-1
clone_size: few
d_call: TRBD1

cdr3_nt: TGTGCCAGCAGCCTGGGACGACGGGGCACTGAAGCTTTCTTT
cdr3_aa: CASSLGRRGTEAFF
cdr3_length: 14
j_call: TRBJ1-1
v_call: TRBV7-2
clone_size: .
d_call: .

cdr3_nt: TGTGCCAGCAGACCCCCGGGACCACGTCGCAATCAGCCCCAGCATTTT
cdr3_aa: CASRPPGPRRNQPQHF
cdr3_length: 16
j_call: TRBJ1-5
v_call: TRBV28
clone_size: .
d_call: .

cdr3_nt: TGTGCCACCAGCAGAGAGGCTAGCGGCCACTACGAGCAGTACTTC
cdr3_aa: CATSREASGHYEQYF
cdr3_length: 15
j_call: TRBJ2-7
v_call: TRBV15
clone_size: .
d_call: TRBD2

cdr3_nt: TGCAGTGCCGGCAGGGACTATGGCTACACCTTC
cdr3_aa: CSAGRDYGYTF
cdr3_length: 11
j_call: TRBJ1-2
v_call: TRBV20-1
clone_size: .
d_call: .

cdr3_nt: TGTGCCAGCAGTTTATGGTTCGTCGGGACAGGGGGTCAGCCCCAGCATTTT
cdr3_aa: CASSLWFVGTGGQPQHF
cdr3_length: 17
j_call: TRBJ1-5
v_call: TRBV27
clone_size: .
d_call: TRBD1

cdr3_nt: TGCGCCAGCAGCCAAGATGCAACAGAGGGCTATGGCTACACCTTC
cdr3_aa: CASSQDATEGYGYTF
cdr3_length: 15
j_call: TRBJ1-2
v_call: TRBV4-3
clone_size: .
d_call: .

cdr3_nt: TGTGCCATCAGTGATCTCCAGACTAGCGGGAGGCCGGGAGAGCAGTACTTC
cdr3_aa: CAISDLQTSGRPGEQYF
cdr3_length: 17
j_call: TRBJ2-7
v_call: TRBV10-3
clone_size: .
d_call: TRBD2

cdr3_nt: TGTGCCAGCAGTTACTCGTCCAGGGGGGACAATCAGCCCCAGCATTTT
cdr3_aa: CASSYSSRGDNQPQHF
cdr3_length: 16
j_call: TRBJ1-5
v_call: TRBV6-2/TRBV6-3
clone_size: .
d_call: TRBD1

cdr3_nt: TGTGCCAGCAGTTTGAGATCCCCAGATACGCAGTATTTT
cdr3_aa: CASSLRSPDTQYF
cdr3_length: 13
j_call: TRBJ2-3
v_call: TRBV27
clone_size: once
d_call: .

cdr3_nt: TGTGCCAGCGGAGGGGCAGACCCCTTCTATGGCTACACCTTC
cdr3_aa: CASGGADPFYGYTF
cdr3_length: 14
j_call: TRBJ1-2
v_call: TRBV2
clone_size: .
d_call: .